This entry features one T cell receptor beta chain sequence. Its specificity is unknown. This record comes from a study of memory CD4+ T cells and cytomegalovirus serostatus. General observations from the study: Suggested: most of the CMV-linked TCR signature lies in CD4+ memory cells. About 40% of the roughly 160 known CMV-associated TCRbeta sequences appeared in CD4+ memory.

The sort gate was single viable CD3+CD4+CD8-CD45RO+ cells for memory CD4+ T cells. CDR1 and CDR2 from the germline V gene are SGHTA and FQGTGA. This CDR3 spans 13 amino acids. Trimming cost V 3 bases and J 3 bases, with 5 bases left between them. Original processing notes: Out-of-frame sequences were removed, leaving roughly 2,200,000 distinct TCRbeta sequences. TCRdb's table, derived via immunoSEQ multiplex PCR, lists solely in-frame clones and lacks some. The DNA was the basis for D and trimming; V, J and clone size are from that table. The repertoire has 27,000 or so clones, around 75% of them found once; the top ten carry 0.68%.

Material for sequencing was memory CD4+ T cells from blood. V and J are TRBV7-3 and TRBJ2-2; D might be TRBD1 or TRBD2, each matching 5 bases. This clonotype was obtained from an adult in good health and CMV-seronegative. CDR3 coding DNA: TGTGCCAGCAGCTTGGGACACACCGGGGAGCTGTTTTTT. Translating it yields CASSLGHTGELFF.